The 9 T cell receptor beta chains listed next were all sequenced from one sample in a study of response to subunit inactivated influenza vaccine. One entry per CDR3 protein, called by TCRdb with MiXCR from the RT-PCR reads. The table has 500,000 to 600,000 distinct CDR3 sequences, roughly 13% seen once; the top ten hold about an eighth. The sequenced sample was PBMCs from blood, obtained roughly 46 days after vaccination. The receptors were sampled from a man over 45 who received an inactivated influenza vaccine.

This clonotype has ten or more counts. The chain uses TRBV12-3 or TRBV12-4 and TRBJ1-6; no clear D gene. The length of the CDR3 is 13 residues. The ends were cut back, 10 bases at V and 0 bases at J, with 7 bases in the middle. The DNA for the CDR3 is TGTGCCACCTCTAACTCCTATAATTCACCCCTCCACTTT. Translation: CATSNSYNSPLHF.

The genes are TRBV7-2 and TRBJ2-3; D remains ambiguous. The CDR3 totals 10 residues. Deletions cut 6 bases from V and 8 bases from J, with 6 bases between. In germline, CDR1 is SGHTA, CDR2 FQGNSA. The CDR3 bases are TGTGCCAGCAGTCCCGGTACGCAGTATTTT. It yields the protein CASSPGTQYF.

The sample holds many counts of this clonotype. The chain has TRBV5-1 and TRBJ2-1, with TRBD2 matching over 14 bases. V was pared by 4 bases and J by 7 bases, with 13 bases of the junction left unmatched. CDR1 SGHRS and CDR2 YFSETQ come from the germline V gene. The CDR3 sequence is 18 residues long. CDR3 sequence: CASSQGLAGVFYGNEQFF. CDR3 coding DNA: TGCGCCAGCAGCCAGGGACTAGCGGGGGTCTTTTACGGGAATGAGCAGTTCTTC.

The rearrangement joins TRBV20-1 to TRBJ2-1; 7 nucleotides align to TRBD2. The V gene end was trimmed by 4 bases and the J gene end by 3 bases; junction bases not matched to a gene: 21. CDR1 and CDR2 (germline): DFQATT, SNEGSKA (reference sequence). The CDR3 has 19 residues. The CDR3 here is CSAIMFETSSGYFYNEQFF. CDR3 bases: TGCAGTGCTATTATGTTTGAGACGTCTAGCGGATACTTCTACAATGAGCAGTTCTTC.

This clonotype was detected once. This may arise from a read error, as a much more abundant clone is one base away. This chain uses TRBV7-2 with TRBJ2-5; tentative D call: TRBD1 (6 bases). The germline gives CDR1 SGHTA, CDR2 FQGNSA. This CDR3 spans 13 amino acids. As DNA, the CDR3 is TGTCCCAGCAGCTCGGACAGACAAGAGACCCAGTACTTC. As protein: CPSSSDRQETQYF.

This clonotype was seen a handful of times. The chain is built from TRBV12-3 or TRBV12-4 and TRBJ2-3; D remains ambiguous. The V end was cut by 4 bases, the J end by 2 bases, with 10 bases between. The CDR3 spans 14 residues. The CDR3 is CASSYYTITDTQYF. CDR3 bases: TGTGCCAGCAGTTACTACACCATCACAGATACGCAGTATTTT.

This clonotype was seen at least ten times. The rearrangement uses TRBV12-5 and TRBJ2-1, with 8 bases that match TRBD2. Trimming took 5 bases from V and 8 from J; bases not matched to a gene: 14. Germline V gene lookup returns CDR1 LGHNT and CDR2 FRNRAP. The CDR3 length is 16 residues. The CDR3 sequence: CASGPAGIAGPHEQFF. In DNA, the CDR3 is TGTGCTAGTGGTCCTGCGGGGATAGCGGGGCCCCATGAGCAGTTCTTC.

This clonotype was seen ten or more times. This chain connects TRBV7-2 to TRBJ2-3, with 11 positions matching TRBD2. The germline gives CDR1 SGHTA, CDR2 FQGNSA. This CDR3 is 16 amino acids long. With V trimmed by 5 bases and J by 5 bases, 9 bases remained unmatched. In nucleotides, the CDR3 is TGTGCCAGCAGCCCCGGACTAGCGGGCTCGGGAGATACGCAGTATTTT. The encoded protein is CASSPGLAGSGDTQYF. Together with reference TRBV7-2 and TRBJ2-3, the CDR3 gives the full variable domain: GAGVSQSPSNKVTEKGKDVELRCDPISGHTALYWYRQSLGQGLEFLIYFQGNSAPDKSGLPSDRFSAERTGGSVSTLTIQRTQQEDSAVYLCASSPGLAGSGDTQYFGPGTRLTVL.

The V gene is TRBV25-1, the J gene TRBJ2-2, with a weak D call TRBD2 (5 bases). V was shortened by 3 bases and J by 4 bases, with 9 bases between the two germline ends. Germline V gene lookup returns CDR1 MGHDK and CDR2 SYGVNS. The CDR3 is 14 residues long. The CDR3 bases are TGTGCCAGCAGTGAGGAGGCGGCCACCGGGGAGCTGTTTTTT. Its protein product is CASSEEAATGELFF.